In its sample, the clone carrying this T cell receptor beta chain was seen a few times. What it binds is not known. This record comes from a study of cytomegalovirus exposure and HLA in healthy donors. 60 Vbeta and 13 Jbeta primers were used in PCR. Some clones are missing from TCRdb's copy, which holds only in-frame ones; the method was immunoSEQ multiplex PCR. Of roughly 170,000 clones listed, more than 65% were seen once; the top ten hold 1.6%. Regarding the study as a whole: Altogether, some 170 TCR beta chains were recorded as cytomegalovirus-associated. Productive status was seen about 90% or about 30% of the time for most TCR beta V segments in an earlier analysis.

With V trimmed by 7 bases and J by 0 bases, 11 bases remained unmatched. The CDR3 loop spans 18 amino acids. CDR1 and CDR2 (germline): LGHNT, FRNRAP. The V and J genes are TRBV12-5 and TRBJ2-6; TRBD1 matches 8 bases. What was sequenced was PBMCs. The receptor was isolated from a woman younger than 45 in good health and CMV-seronegative. The CDR3 sequence is CASDFPTGGVSGANVLTF. The DNA for the CDR3 is TGTGCTAGTGATTTCCCAACAGGGGGAGTCTCTGGGGCCAACGTCCTGACTTTC. Full variable domain (rest looked up from reference TRBV12-5 and TRBJ2-6): DARVTQTPRHKVTEMGQEVTMRCQPILGHNTVFWYRQTMMQGLELLAYFRNRAPLDDSGMPKDRFSAEMPDATLATLKIQPSEPRDSAVYFCASDFPTGGVSGANVLTFGAGSRLTVL.